This entry describes one T cell receptor (beta chain). Produced via immunoSEQ multiplex PCR; TCRdb's table is partial and in-frame only. The sample contains about 69,000 clones, roughly 83% of which appear only once. V shed 4 bases and J shed 7 bases, with 16 bases lying between them. The CDR3 length is 14 residues. CDR1 is MNHEY, CDR2 SMNVEV, per germline (reference sequence). These data come from a study of T cell responses to AZD1222 COVID-19 vaccine. The sample in question was peripheral blood, obtained 28 days after the second AZD1222 dose. The rearrangement joins TRBV27 to TRBJ1-2, with D tentatively TRBD1 (5 bases). The clonotype comes from an adult who received the AZD1222 COVID-19 vaccine. CDR3 protein: CASSSILSGGGYTF. The CDR3 nucleotides read TGTGCCAGCAGTTCTATACTTTCGGGGGGTGGCTACACCTTC.